The TCR beta chain under discussion was sequenced for a study of blood T cells in healthy people across ages. Regarding the study as a whole: Changes seen in expanded clonotypes were possibly confounded by donor CMV status left unknown.

Collection of around 10 milliliters of peripheral blood was performed for each donor. As for this clonotype: Its target is unknown.

Through a sample-barcoded 5' primer and a J-beta primer mix, a second PCR was run for roughly 7 to 12 cycles. TCRdb analysed the 5' RACE reads with MiXCR anew, one entry per CDR3 protein. The data hold around 650,000 distinct CDR3 sequences, with about 30% observed a single time. Germline V gene sequence: CDR1 SGHNT, CDR2 YYREEE (reference sequence). Trimming stripped 0 bases from V and 4 bases from J, with 13 bases between. This CDR3 comprises 15 residues. This rearrangement joins TRBV5-4 to TRBJ1-1; unclear D gene. The sequence was collected from a woman older than 75 in good health. Sequenced: blood. The CDR3 coding sequence is TGTGCCAGCAGCTTGGTAGGGTCTCGAGGCACTGAAGCTTTCTTT. This gives the protein CASSLVGSRGTEAFF.